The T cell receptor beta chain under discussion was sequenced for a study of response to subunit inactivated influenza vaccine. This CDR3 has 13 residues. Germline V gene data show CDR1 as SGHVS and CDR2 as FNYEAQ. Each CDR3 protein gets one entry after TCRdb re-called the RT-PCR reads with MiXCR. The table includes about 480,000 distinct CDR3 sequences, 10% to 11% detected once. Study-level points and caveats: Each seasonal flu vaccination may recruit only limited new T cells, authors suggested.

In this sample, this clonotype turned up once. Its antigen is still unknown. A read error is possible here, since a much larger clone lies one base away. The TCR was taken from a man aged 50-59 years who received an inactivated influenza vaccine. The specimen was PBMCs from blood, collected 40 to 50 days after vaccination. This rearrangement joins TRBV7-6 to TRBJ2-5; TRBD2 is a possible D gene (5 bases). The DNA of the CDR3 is TGTGCCAGCAGCCCCGGGGTCCAAGAGACCCTGTACTTC. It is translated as CASSPGVQETLYF. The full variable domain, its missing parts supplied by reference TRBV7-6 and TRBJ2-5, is GAGVSQSPRYKVTKRGQDVALRCDPISGHVSLYWYRQALGQGPEFLTYFNYEAQQDKSGLPNDRFSAERPEGSISTLTIQRTEQRDSAMYRCASSPGVQETLYFGPGTRLLVL.